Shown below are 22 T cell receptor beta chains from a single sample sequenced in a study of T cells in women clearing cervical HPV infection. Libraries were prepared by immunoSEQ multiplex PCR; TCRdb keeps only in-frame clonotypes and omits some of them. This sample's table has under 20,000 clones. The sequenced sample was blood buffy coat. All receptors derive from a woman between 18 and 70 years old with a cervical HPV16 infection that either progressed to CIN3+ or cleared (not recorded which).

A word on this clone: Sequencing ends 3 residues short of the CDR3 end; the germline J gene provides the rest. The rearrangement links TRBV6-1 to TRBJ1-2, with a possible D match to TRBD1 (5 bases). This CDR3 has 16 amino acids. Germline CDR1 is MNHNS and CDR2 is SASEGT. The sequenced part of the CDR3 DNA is TGTGCCAGCAGTGAAGGACTAGCGGGGGGACTCACCGAC. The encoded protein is CASSEGLAGGLTD. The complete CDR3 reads CASSEGLAGGLTDYTF.

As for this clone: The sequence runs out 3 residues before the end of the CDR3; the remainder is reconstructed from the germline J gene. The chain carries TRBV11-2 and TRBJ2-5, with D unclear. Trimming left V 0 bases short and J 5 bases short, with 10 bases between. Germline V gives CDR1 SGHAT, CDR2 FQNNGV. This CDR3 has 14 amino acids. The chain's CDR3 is CASSLDSSWETQYF. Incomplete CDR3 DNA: TGTGCCAGCAGCTTAGACAGTAGCTGGGAGACC.

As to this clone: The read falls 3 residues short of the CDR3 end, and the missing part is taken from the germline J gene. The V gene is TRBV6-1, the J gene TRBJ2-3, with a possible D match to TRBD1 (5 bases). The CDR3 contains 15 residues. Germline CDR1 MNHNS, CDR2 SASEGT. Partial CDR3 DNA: TGTGCCAGCAGTGTAACAGGTAATTGGCATCAGCCG. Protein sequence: CASSVTGNWHQP. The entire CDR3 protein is CASSVTGNWHQPQYF.

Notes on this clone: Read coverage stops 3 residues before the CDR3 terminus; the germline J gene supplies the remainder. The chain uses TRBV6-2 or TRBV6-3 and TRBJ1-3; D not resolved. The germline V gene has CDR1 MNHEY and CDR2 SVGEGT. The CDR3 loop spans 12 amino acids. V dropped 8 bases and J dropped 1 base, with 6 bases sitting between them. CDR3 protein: CASATSGNTIYF. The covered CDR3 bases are TGTGCCAGCGCTACTTCTGGAAACACC.

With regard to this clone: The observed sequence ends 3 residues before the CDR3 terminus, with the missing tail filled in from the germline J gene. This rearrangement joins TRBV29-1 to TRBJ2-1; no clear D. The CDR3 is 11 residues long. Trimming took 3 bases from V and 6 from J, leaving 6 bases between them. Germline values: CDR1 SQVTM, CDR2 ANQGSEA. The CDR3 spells CSVDPGNEQFF. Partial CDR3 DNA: TGCAGCGTTGACCCGGGCAATGAG.

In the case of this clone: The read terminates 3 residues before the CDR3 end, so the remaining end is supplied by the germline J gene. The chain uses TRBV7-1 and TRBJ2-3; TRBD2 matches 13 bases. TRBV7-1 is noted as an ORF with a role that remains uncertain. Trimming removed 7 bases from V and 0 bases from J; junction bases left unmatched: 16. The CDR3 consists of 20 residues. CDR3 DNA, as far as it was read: TGTGCCAGCAACTCCCTCCCCCAGACTAGCGGGGGGCCTAGCACAGATACG. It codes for CASNSLPQTSGGPSTDT. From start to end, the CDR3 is CASNSLPQTSGGPSTDTQYF.

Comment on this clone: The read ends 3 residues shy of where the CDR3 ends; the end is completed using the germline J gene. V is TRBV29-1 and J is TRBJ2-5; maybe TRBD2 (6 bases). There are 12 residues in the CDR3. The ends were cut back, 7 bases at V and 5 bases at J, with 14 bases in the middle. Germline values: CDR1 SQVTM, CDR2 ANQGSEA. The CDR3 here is CSAGAGRETQYF. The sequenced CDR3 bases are TGCAGCGCAGGAGCGGGCCGCGAGACC.

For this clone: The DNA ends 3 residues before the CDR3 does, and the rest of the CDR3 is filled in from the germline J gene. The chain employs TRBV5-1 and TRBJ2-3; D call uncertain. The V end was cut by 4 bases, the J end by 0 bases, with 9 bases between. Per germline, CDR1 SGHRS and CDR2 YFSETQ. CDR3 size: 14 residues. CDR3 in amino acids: CASSPLSSTDTQYF. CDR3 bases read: TGCGCCAGCAGCCCCCTCTCTAGCACAGATACG. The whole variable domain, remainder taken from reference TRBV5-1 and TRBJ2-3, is KAGVTQTPRYLIKTRGQQVTLSCSPISGHRSVSWYQQTPGQGLQFLFEYFSETQRNKGNFPGRFSGRQFSNSRSEMNVSTLELGDSALYLCASSPLSSTDTQYFGPGTRLTVL.

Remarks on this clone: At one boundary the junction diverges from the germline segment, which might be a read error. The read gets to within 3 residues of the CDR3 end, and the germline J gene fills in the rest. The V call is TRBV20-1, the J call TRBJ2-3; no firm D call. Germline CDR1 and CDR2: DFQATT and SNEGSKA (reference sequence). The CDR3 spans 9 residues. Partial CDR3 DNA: TGCAGTGCTCCAGAGACG. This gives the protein CSAPET. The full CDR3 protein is CSAPETQYF.

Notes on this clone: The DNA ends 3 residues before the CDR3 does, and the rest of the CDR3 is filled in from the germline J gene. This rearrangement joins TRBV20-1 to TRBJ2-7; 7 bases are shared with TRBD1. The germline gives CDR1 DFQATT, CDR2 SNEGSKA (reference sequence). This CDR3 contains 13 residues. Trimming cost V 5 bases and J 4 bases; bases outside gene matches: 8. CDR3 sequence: CSAAQGQAYEQYF. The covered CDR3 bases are TGCAGTGCTGCCCAAGGACAGGCTTACGAG.

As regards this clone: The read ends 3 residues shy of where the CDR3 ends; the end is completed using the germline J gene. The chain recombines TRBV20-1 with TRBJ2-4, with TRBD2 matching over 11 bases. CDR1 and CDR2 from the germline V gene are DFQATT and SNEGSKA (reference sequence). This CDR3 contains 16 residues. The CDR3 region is CSASPRTSGFQETQYF. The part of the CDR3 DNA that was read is TGCAGTGCTAGCCCCAGGACTAGCGGGTTCCAAGAGACT.

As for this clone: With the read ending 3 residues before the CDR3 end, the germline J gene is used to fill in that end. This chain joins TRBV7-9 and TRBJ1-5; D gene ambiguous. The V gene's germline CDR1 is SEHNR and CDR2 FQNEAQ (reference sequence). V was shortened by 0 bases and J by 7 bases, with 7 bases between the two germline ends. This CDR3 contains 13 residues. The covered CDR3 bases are TGTGCCAGCAGCTTAGCGCAGGAACAGCCC. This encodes CASSLAQEQP. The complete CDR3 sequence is CASSLAQEQPQHF. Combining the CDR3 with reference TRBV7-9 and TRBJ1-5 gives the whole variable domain DTGVSQNPRHKITKRGQNVTFRCDPISEHNRLYWYRQTLGQGPEFLTYFQNEAQLEKSRLLSDRFSAERPKGSFSTLEIQRTEQGDSAMYLCASSLAQEQPQHFGDGTRLSIL.

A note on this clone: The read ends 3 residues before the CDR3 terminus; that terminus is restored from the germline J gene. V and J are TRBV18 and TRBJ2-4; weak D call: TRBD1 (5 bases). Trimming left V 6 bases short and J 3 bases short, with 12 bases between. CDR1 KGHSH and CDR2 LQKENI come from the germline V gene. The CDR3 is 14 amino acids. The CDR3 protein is CASSPRADKNIQYF. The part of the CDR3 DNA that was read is TGTGCCAGCTCTCCCAGGGCTGACAAAAACATT. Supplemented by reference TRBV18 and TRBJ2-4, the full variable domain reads NAGVMQNPRHLVRRRGQEARLRCSPMKGHSHVYWYRQLPEEGLKFMVYLQKENIIDESGMPKERFSAEFPKEGPSILRIQQVVRGDSAAYFCASSPRADKNIQYFGAGTRLSVL.

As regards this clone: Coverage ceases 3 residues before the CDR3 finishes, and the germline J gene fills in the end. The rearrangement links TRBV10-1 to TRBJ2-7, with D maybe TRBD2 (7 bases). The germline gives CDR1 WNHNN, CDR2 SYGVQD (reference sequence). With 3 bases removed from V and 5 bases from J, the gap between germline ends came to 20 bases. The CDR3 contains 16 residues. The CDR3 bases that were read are TGCGCCAGCAGTGACGGGGCGCGGGGGCATGACGACGAG. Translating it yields CASSDGARGHDDE. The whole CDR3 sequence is CASSDGARGHDDEQYF.

The CDR3 spells CAWSRGGETQYF. CDR3 DNA, as far as it was read: TGTGCCTGGAGTCGGGGGGGAGAGACC. The V call is TRBV30, the J call TRBJ2-5; the match to TRBD2 covers 8 bases. The CDR3 end falls 3 residues outside the read, so it is completed with the germline J gene. CDR3 length: 12 residues. Trimming at V came to 2 bases and at J to 4 bases, leaving 0 bases not matched to a gene. Germline V CDR1 and CDR2: GTSNPN, SVGIG (reference sequence). Variable domain in full (rest from reference TRBV30 and TRBJ2-5): SQTIHQWPATLVQPVGSPLSLECTVEGTSNPNLYWYRQAAGRGLQLLFYSVGIGQISSEVPQNLSASRPQDRQFILSSKKLLLSDSGFYLCAWSRGGETQYFGPGTRLLVL.

The sequenced CDR3 bases are TGTGCCAGCAGCTTAGCGTCGGGGTCTACCTACAATGAG. Protein product: CASSLASGSTYNE. The full CDR3 reads CASSLASGSTYNEQFF. The chain uses TRBV7-6 and TRBJ2-1; a possible D gene is TRBD2 (5 bases). The read terminates 3 residues ahead of where the CDR3 ends, so the germline J gene completes it. The CDR3 has 16 amino acids. Trimming pared 0 bases from V and 2 bases from J, leaving 11 bases between. In germline, CDR1 is SGHVS, CDR2 FNYEAQ.

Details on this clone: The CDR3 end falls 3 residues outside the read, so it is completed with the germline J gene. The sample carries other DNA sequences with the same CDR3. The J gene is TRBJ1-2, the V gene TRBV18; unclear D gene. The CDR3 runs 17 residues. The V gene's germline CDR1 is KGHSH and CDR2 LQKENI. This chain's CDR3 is CASSPPLSSGEHNDYTF. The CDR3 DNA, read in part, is TGTGCCAGCTCACCCCCCTTATCCAGCGGGGAGCACAATGAC.

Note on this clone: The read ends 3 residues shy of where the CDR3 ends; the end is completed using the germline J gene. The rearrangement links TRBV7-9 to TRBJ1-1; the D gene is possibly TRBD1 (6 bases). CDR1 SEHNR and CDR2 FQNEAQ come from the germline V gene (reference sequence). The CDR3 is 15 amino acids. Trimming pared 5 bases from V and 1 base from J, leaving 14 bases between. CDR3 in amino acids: CASSPPLTGNTEAFF. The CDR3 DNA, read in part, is TGTGCCAGCAGCCCCCCGTTGACAGGGAACACTGAA.

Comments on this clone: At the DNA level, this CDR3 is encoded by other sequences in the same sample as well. The CDR3 spells CAWSVSGHLYNSPLHF. Partial CDR3 DNA: TGTGCCTGGAGTGTATCTGGACACCTCTATAATTCACCC. The V gene is TRBV30, the J gene TRBJ1-6; the D gene is possibly TRBD1 (5 bases). The CDR3 end falls 3 residues outside the read, so it is completed with the germline J gene. The CDR3 runs to 16 residues. Trimming pared 0 bases from V and 3 bases from J, leaving 12 bases between. CDR1 GTSNPN and CDR2 SVGIG come from the germline V gene (reference sequence).

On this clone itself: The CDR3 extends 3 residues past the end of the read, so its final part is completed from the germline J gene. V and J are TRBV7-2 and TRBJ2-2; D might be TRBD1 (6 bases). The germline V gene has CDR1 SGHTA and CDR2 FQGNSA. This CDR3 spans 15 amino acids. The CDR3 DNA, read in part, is TGTGCCAGCAGTGCTCAGACAGGCCCTAATGAAAAG. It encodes CASSAQTGPNEK. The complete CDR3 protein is CASSAQTGPNEKLFF. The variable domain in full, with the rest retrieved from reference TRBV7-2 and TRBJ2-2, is GAGVSQSPSNKVTEKGKDVELRCDPISGHTALYWYRQSLGQGLEFLIYFQGNSAPDKSGLPSDRFSAERTGGSVSTLTIQRTQQEDSAVYLCASSAQTGPNEKLFFGEGSRLTVL.

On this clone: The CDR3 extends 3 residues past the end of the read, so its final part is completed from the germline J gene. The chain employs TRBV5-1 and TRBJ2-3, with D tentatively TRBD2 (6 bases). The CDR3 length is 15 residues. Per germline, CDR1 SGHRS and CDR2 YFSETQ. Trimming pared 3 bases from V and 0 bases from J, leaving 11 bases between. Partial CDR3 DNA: TGCGCCAGCAGCTCCCCGGGACTGAGCACAGATACG. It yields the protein CASSSPGLSTDT. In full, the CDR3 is CASSSPGLSTDTQYF.

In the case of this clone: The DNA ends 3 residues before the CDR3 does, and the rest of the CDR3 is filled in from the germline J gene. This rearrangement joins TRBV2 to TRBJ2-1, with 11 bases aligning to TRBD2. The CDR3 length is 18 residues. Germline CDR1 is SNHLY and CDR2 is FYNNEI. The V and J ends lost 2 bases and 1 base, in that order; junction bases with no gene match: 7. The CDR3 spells CASSERIAGGLSYNEQFF. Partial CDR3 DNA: TGTGCCAGCAGTGAAAGGATAGCGGGGGGGCTATCCTACAATGAG.